The rows below give T cell receptor beta chains drawn from one sample of a study of T-cell memory formation after mild COVID-19. TCRdb itself ran the 5' RACE reads through MiXCR, one entry per CDR3 protein. The profile shows 400,000 or so distinct CDR3 sequences, 20% of them singletons. Input material: PBMCs or a T cell subset sorted from them (not recorded which). These receptors originate from an adult woman who had mild COVID-19 (a few samples of this study predate the infection). Cell type and time point are not known. Each CDR3 is given with its conserved first and last residue. A D gene is named only where the DNA matches it firmly. Clone size is shown for a subset of rows, as once, few, many or a class of expanded clone.

TRBD2,TRBV12-3/TRBV12-4,few,TRBJ2-7,CASQLGEGSYEQYF,TGTGCCAGCCAGCTGGGGGAGGGCTCCTACGAGCAGTACTTC
-,TRBV7-2,many,TRBJ2-3,CASSLSLLSTDTQYF,TGTGCCAGCAGCTTAAGCCTACTGAGCACAGATACGCAGTATTTT
TRBD1,TRBV30,-,TRBJ1-1,CACGQGHTEAFF,TGTGCCTGCGGACAGGGGCACACTGAAGCTTTCTTT
TRBD2,TRBV29-1,few,TRBJ2-1,CSVEGLAGGLWNNEQFF,TGCAGCGTTGAAGGCCTAGCGGGAGGGTTGTGGAACAATGAGCAGTTCTTC
-,TRBV21-1,-,TRBJ2-3,CASSKDGVADTQYF,TGTGCCAGCAGCAAAGATGGCGTCGCAGATACGCAGTATTTT
-,TRBV2,few,TRBJ1-2,CASSQTGIGYTF,TGTGCCAGCAGCCAAACAGGGATTGGCTACACCTTC
-,TRBV6-2/TRBV6-3,few,TRBJ1-2,CASSYLGGYTF,TGTGCCAGCAGTTACCTGGGTGGCTACACCTTC
-,TRBV27,few,TRBJ2-7,CASKSLGEQYF,TGTGCCAGCAAGTCGCTGGGGGAGCAGTACTTC
TRBD1,TRBV12-3/TRBV12-4,few,TRBJ1-2,CASSLRTGYNYGYTF,TGTGCCAGCAGTCTACGGACAGGGTACAACTATGGCTACACCTTC
-,TRBV19,-,TRBJ1-6,CASSIRQGYTNSPLHF,TGTGCCAGTAGTATCCGCCAGGGCTATACTAATTCACCCCTCCACTTT
-,TRBV29-1,-,TRBJ2-5,CSVETGQKRDF,TGCAGCGTCGAAACTGGACAGAAAAGGGACTTC
-,TRBV20-1,-,TRBJ1-2,CSAPSPKQSYGYTF,TGCAGTGCCCCGTCCCCGAAACAGTCGTATGGCTACACCTTC
TRBD2,TRBV6-5,few,TRBJ2-1,CASISTSGSSYNEQFF,TGTGCCAGCATAAGTACCAGCGGGAGTTCCTACAATGAGCAGTTCTTC
TRBD1,TRBV3-1,-,TRBJ2-7,CASSQGGGGSEQYF,TGTGCCAGCAGCCAAGGAGGGGGCGGCTCCGAGCAGTACTTC
-,TRBV5-1,-,TRBJ2-7,CASRTISTGTYEQYF,TGCGCCAGCAGAACAATATCTACAGGGACCTACGAGCAGTACTTC
-,TRBV5-4,-,TRBJ2-5,CASSSPGQTQYF,TGTGCCAGCAGCTCCCCAGGGCAGACCCAGTACTTC
TRBD2,TRBV12-3/TRBV12-4,-,TRBJ2-7,CASSPFTSGLWYEQYF,TGTGCCAGCAGCCCCTTCACTAGCGGACTTTGGTACGAGCAGTACTTC
-,TRBV10-3,few,TRBJ2-5,CAISGTLQETQYF,TGTGCCATCAGTGGGACACTTCAAGAGACCCAGTACTTC
-,TRBV12-3/TRBV12-4,-,TRBJ1-5,CASSPSWGDQPQHF,TGTGCCAGCAGTCCCTCTTGGGGGGATCAGCCCCAGCATTTT
-,TRBV6-6,few,TRBJ2-7,CASSSTGDEQYF,TGTGCCAGCAGTTCCACGGGAGACGAGCAGTACTTC
-,TRBV28,many,TRBJ2-1,CASSRDNNNEQFF,TGTGCCAGCAGCCGGGACAATAACAATGAGCAGTTCTTC
-,TRBV12-3/TRBV12-4,-,TRBJ1-5,CASSAGGRNNQPQHF,TGTGCCAGCAGCGCCGGAGGGAGGAACAATCAGCCCCAGCATTTT
-,TRBV2,few,TRBJ2-7,CASSERQLPYEQYF,TGTGCCAGCAGTGAAAGGCAGCTACCCTACGAGCAGTACTTC
-,TRBV25-1,-,TRBJ2-3,CASSATRRQGGTDTQYF,TGTGCCAGCAGCGCTACACGTAGGCAGGGTGGCACAGATACGCAGTATTTT
TRBD1,TRBV12-3/TRBV12-4,-,TRBJ1-1,CASSQTGTGHPEAFF,TGTGCCAGCAGTCAGACCGGGACAGGGCATCCTGAAGCTTTCTTT
-,TRBV20-1,-,TRBJ1-5,CSARDPIDRNSNQPQHF,TGCAGTGCTAGAGACCCCATTGACAGAAATAGCAATCAGCCCCAGCATTTT
-,TRBV7-6,-,TRBJ2-3,CASSLGTSSATDTQYF,TGTGCCAGCAGCTTAGGGACATCCTCGGCCACAGATACGCAGTATTTT
TRBD2,TRBV9,-,TRBJ2-7,CASSVGGLDPSYEQYF,TGTGCCAGCAGCGTAGGGGGACTAGACCCTTCCTACGAGCAGTACTTC
-,TRBV4-2,-,TRBJ2-5,CASSQEWSQETQYF,TGTGCCAGCAGCCAAGAGTGGTCCCAAGAGACCCAGTACTTC
-,TRBV20-1,-,TRBJ1-4,CSARGGPATNEKLFF,TGCAGTGCTAGGGGGGGACCTGCAACTAATGAAAAACTGTTTTTT
-,TRBV5-1,few,TRBJ2-2,CASSFSGPGELFF,TGCGCCAGCAGCTTTTCGGGGCCCGGGGAGCTGTTTTTT
-,TRBV15,-,TRBJ2-2,CATSFSGRNTGELFF,TGTGCCACCAGCTTTTCAGGGCGGAACACCGGGGAGCTGTTTTTT
-,TRBV5-1,-,TRBJ2-1,CASSFGQSSYNEQFF,TGCGCCAGCAGCTTCGGCCAGAGCTCCTACAATGAGCAGTTCTTC
-,TRBV21-1,once,TRBJ1-1,CASSKAPGLMNTEAFF,TGTGCCAGCAGCAAAGCCCCGGGACTGATGAACACTGAAGCTTTCTTT
-,TRBV15,few,TRBJ1-1,CATSRAQGTRRAFF,TGTGCCACCAGCAGAGCCCAGGGGACCAGAAGGGCTTTCTTT
TRBD2,TRBV9,-,TRBJ2-5,CASSVELAGPQETQYF,TGTGCCAGCAGCGTAGAACTAGCGGGCCCCCAAGAGACCCAGTACTTC
-,TRBV7-2,few,TRBJ2-7,CASSSKVRGGYSYEQYF,TGTGCCAGCAGTTCCAAAGTACGAGGGGGGTACTCCTACGAGCAGTACTTC
-,TRBV5-5,few,TRBJ2-1,CASSEQGTEQFF,TGTGCCAGCAGCGAGCAGGGGACTGAGCAGTTCTTC
TRBD2,TRBV6-4,-,TRBJ2-3,CASRERSGGASDTQYF,TGTGCCAGCAGGGAGAGGAGCGGGGGGGCCTCAGATACGCAGTATTTT
TRBD1,TRBV7-9,-,TRBJ1-1,CASSSRQGGFTEAFF,TGTGCCAGCAGCTCTCGACAGGGCGGGTTCACTGAAGCTTTCTTT
-,TRBV5-8,few,TRBJ2-3,CASSLDWGTDTQYF,TGTGCCAGCAGCTTGGATTGGGGCACAGATACGCAGTATTTT
TRBD1,TRBV4-3,-,TRBJ2-7,CASSQVPYGQGLYEQYF,TGCGCCAGCAGCCAAGTCCCTTACGGACAGGGGCTTTACGAGCAGTACTTC
-,TRBV7-9,-,TRBJ2-6,CASSLGNGANVLTF,TGTGCCAGCAGCTTAGGCAATGGGGCCAACGTCCTGACTTTC
TRBD2,TRBV20-1,few,TRBJ2-1,CSAKSTSGIREQFF,TGCAGTGCTAAAAGTACTAGCGGGATCAGGGAGCAGTTCTTC
TRBD2,TRBV30,few,TRBJ2-5,CAWSSGSEKTQYF,TGTGCCTGGTCTAGCGGGAGTGAAAAGACCCAGTACTTC
-,TRBV6-5,-,TRBJ2-2,CASRVSGPANTGELFF,TGTGCCAGCAGGGTGAGCGGGCCCGCGAACACCGGGGAGCTGTTTTTT
TRBD2,TRBV2,few,TRBJ2-1,CASSESPGGVNEQFF,TGTGCCAGCAGTGAAAGTCCGGGAGGGGTAAATGAGCAGTTCTTC
TRBD2,TRBV4-2,few,TRBJ2-3,CASSQLADTDTQYF,TGTGCCAGCAGCCAGCTAGCGGACACAGATACGCAGTATTTT
-,TRBV7-2,many,TRBJ2-7,CASTNLGEQYF,TGTGCCAGCACCAATCTGGGGGAGCAGTACTTC
TRBD1,TRBV5-1,-,TRBJ1-2,CASSLEPGTGSYTF,TGCGCCAGCAGCTTGGAACCCGGGACAGGTAGCTACACCTTC
TRBD1,TRBV27,few,TRBJ2-5,CASRDTGENAETQYF,TGTGCCAGCAGAGACACAGGGGAAAACGCAGAGACCCAGTACTTC
TRBD1,TRBV10-3,-,TRBJ1-2,CAIVGQDWIGYTF,TGTGCCATCGTAGGACAGGACTGGATAGGCTACACCTTC
-,TRBV5-4,-,TRBJ1-1,CASSSVTGNTEAFF,TGTGCCAGCAGCTCAGTGACAGGGAACACTGAAGCTTTCTTT
TRBD2,TRBV2,few,TRBJ2-3,CASRLAGGRTDTQYF,TGTGCCAGTCGACTAGCGGGAGGCCGCACAGATACGCAGTATTTT
TRBD1,TRBV5-1,few,TRBJ1-1,CASSLEPGQGLWNTEAFF,TGCGCCAGCAGCTTGGAACCGGGACAGGGGTTGTGGAACACTGAAGCTTTCTTT
-,TRBV21-1,-,TRBJ2-3,CASTTRPGADTQYF,TGTGCCAGCACCACCCGTCCGGGCGCAGATACGCAGTATTTT
-,TRBV30,-,TRBJ1-6,CAWTGGSSYNSPLHF,TGTGCCTGGACGGGGGGGAGCTCCTATAATTCACCCCTCCACTTT
TRBD1,TRBV20-1,-,TRBJ1-2,CSAARTGGYTF,TGCAGTGCTGCCCGGACAGGCGGCTACACCTTC
-,TRBV6-5,-,TRBJ1-1,CASSYGGSGDSEAFF,TGTGCCAGCAGTTACGGGGGGTCAGGGGATTCTGAAGCTTTCTTT